The 28 T cell receptor beta chains below all came from one sample that was sequenced in a study of beta chain features in type 1 diabetes. The sequenced template was cDNA made from the entire isolated RNA. Profiling relied on immunoSEQ multiplex PCR, and the TCRdb table lists in-frame clones only, not all of them. The repertoire consists of about 40,000 clones, with roughly 50% occurring once and the leading ten covering 0.65% to 0.9%. The sample was central memory CD4+ T cells from blood. Receptor source: a young woman in good health.

The chain recombines TRBV7-9 with TRBJ2-4, with a tentative D call TRBD2 (5 bases). There are 16 residues in the CDR3. Germline CDR1 reads SEHNR; CDR2 reads FQNEAQ (reference sequence). The V end was cut by 5 bases, the J end by 0 bases, with 14 bases between. The CDR3 coding sequence is TGTGCCAGCAGCCCAAGGGCAGGAGGAGCCAAAAACATTCAGTACTTC. Translation: CASSPRAGGAKNIQYF.

The rearrangement joins TRBV7-9 to TRBJ1-2; 7 nucleotides align to TRBD1. This CDR3 has 12 residues. J was trimmed by 4 bases and V by 6 bases; bases with no gene match: 2. Germline CDR1 reads SEHNR; CDR2 reads FQNEAQ (reference sequence). CDR3 protein: CASSTGAYGYTF. The CDR3 DNA reads as TGTGCCAGCAGTACAGGGGCCTATGGCTACACCTTC.

CDR3 protein: CASRGGQGPDTQYF. In DNA, the CDR3 is TGTGCCAGCAGGGGGGGACAGGGGCCAGATACGCAGTATTTT. V usage is TRBV28 and J usage is TRBJ2-3; 10 bases map to TRBD1. The CDR3 has 14 residues. V shed 6 bases and J 4 bases; nucleotides not matched to a gene: 4. The V gene's germline CDR1 is MDHEN and CDR2 SYDVKM. The whole variable domain, filled in from reference TRBV28 and TRBJ2-3, reads DVKVTQSSRYLVKRTGEKVFLECVQDMDHENMFWYRQDPGLGLRLIYFSYDVKMKEKGDIPEGYSVSREKKERFSLILESASTNQTSMYLCASRGGQGPDTQYFGPGTRLTVL.

This clone was picked up one time. J is TRBJ2-7 and V is TRBV10-3; 8 bases align to TRBD1. CDR1 is ENHRY, CDR2 SYGVKD, per germline. Trimming at V came to 6 bases and at J to 5 bases, leaving 9 bases not matched to a gene. The CDR3 loop spans 14 amino acids. CDR3: CAISPGTGHHEQYF. CDR3 bases: TGTGCCATCAGCCCCGGGACAGGCCACCACGAGCAGTACTTC.

The chain couples TRBV29-1 to TRBJ2-7; D gene unclear. The V end lost 3 bases, the J end lost 7 bases, and 10 bases lay between the germline ends. Germline CDR1 SQVTM, CDR2 ANQGSEA. This CDR3 is 11 amino acids long. CDR3 coding DNA: TGCAGCGTTGACACGGGTTCTGAGCAGTACTTC. This encodes CSVDTGSEQYF.

The chain has TRBV5-1 and TRBJ2-2; D uncertain. The CDR3 length is 15 residues. Germline V lookup: CDR1 SGHRS, CDR2 YFSETQ. Trimming left V 0 bases short and J 9 bases short, with 15 bases between. This CDR3 reads CASSLAGSGRRELFF. CDR3 bases: TGCGCCAGCAGCTTGGCCGGGTCTGGTCGGCGGGAGCTGTTTTTT.

The rearrangement joins TRBV28 to TRBJ2-7, with a tentative D call TRBD2 (7 bases). Germline CDR1 MDHEN, CDR2 SYDVKM. The CDR3 extends over 16 amino acids. Trimming took off 4 bases at V and 0 bases at J, with 16 bases between the two ends. CDR3 sequence reads: CASSSTGLGSSYEQYF. For the CDR3, the DNA is TGTGCCAGCAGTTCGACAGGACTAGGAAGCTCCTACGAGCAGTACTTC.

This chain joins TRBV5-1 and TRBJ2-7, with 8 bases matching TRBD1. Looked up from germline, CDR1 is SGHRS and CDR2 is YFSETQ. V was pared by 0 bases and J by 6 bases, with 11 bases of the junction left unmatched. The CDR3 sequence is 16 residues long. CDR3 sequence reads: CASSLDTGGLISEQYF. As DNA, the CDR3 is TGCGCCAGCAGCTTGGACACAGGGGGTCTCATCAGCGAGCAGTACTTC.

This clone is termed medium-sized. The chain combines TRBV7-2 with TRBJ1-5; D is undetermined. The germline gives CDR1 SGHTA, CDR2 FQGNSA. Trimming removed 6 bases at V and 2 bases at J, with 11 bases between. The CDR3 sequence is 14 residues long. The CDR3 is CASSRSGGNQPQHF. CDR3 nucleotide sequence: TGTGCCAGCAGTCGGAGCGGGGGCAATCAGCCCCAGCATTTT.

The V call is TRBV10-3, the J call TRBJ1-1; TRBD1 matches 7 bases. Losses at the gene ends were 6 bases for V and 1 base for J; bases not matched to a gene: 5. The CDR3 is made up of 14 amino acids. Germline loops: CDR1 ENHRY, CDR2 SYGVKD. As DNA, the CDR3 is TGTGCCATCAGCCCAGGGGGAAGGAACACTGAAGCTTTCTTT. Amino acids: CAISPGGRNTEAFF.

This clone was picked up a small number of times. J is TRBJ1-2 and V is TRBV29-1; 8 bases align to TRBD1. CDR1 is SQVTM and CDR2 is ANQGSEA in the germline V gene. Trimming cost V 1 base and J 2 bases; bases outside gene matches: 0. The CDR3 spans 13 residues. DNA of the CDR3: TGCAGCGTTGAAGGGACAGGGAACTATGGCTACACCTTC. It specifies CSVEGTGNYGYTF. Filled out from reference TRBV29-1 and TRBJ1-2, the complete variable domain reads SAVISQKPSRDICQRGTSLTIQCQVDSQVTMMFWYRQQPGQSLTLIATANQGSEATYESGFVIDKFPISRPNLTFSTLTVSNMSPEDSSIYLCSVEGTGNYGYTFGSGTRLTVV.

V is TRBV5-1 and J is TRBJ2-2; D ambiguous. CDR3 length: 15 amino acids. Germline V CDR1 and CDR2: SGHRS, YFSETQ. The V and J ends lost 0 bases and 1 base respectively, with 7 bases between them. CDR3 sequence reads: CASSLDARNTGELFF. Here the CDR3 DNA reads TGCGCCAGCAGCTTGGATGCGCGGAACACCGGGGAGCTGTTTTTT.

The chain is built from TRBV14 and TRBJ2-7; tentative D call: TRBD1 (6 bases). V lost 0 bases, J lost 2 bases, and 8 bases lay in between. Germline values: CDR1 SGHDN, CDR2 FVKESK. CDR3 size: 14 residues. The CDR3, as DNA: TGTGCCAGCAGCCAAGATAGGGACACCTACGAGCAGTACTTC. Residues: CASSQDRDTYEQYF.

This clone was recorded a few times. The chain combines TRBV18 with TRBJ2-5, with D uncertain. The V and J ends lost 1 base and 2 bases respectively, with 11 bases between them. Germline V CDR1 and CDR2: KGHSH, LQKENI. The CDR3 runs to 15 residues. CDR3 loop: CASSPRLVGQETQYF. The CDR3 DNA reads as TGTGCCAGCTCACCACGACTCGTAGGACAAGAGACCCAGTACTTC.

There are a few counts of this clone. The rearrangement links TRBV18 to TRBJ2-5; TRBD2 is a possible D gene (7 bases). Germline V gene lookup returns CDR1 KGHSH and CDR2 LQKENI. The length of the CDR3 is 16 residues. Deletions cut 5 bases from V and 4 bases from J, with 20 bases between. The CDR3, as DNA: TGTGCCAGCTCATCCCTCGACAGGCGGGGGCCAGAGACCCAGTACTTC. Amino acid sequence: CASSSLDRRGPETQYF.

This clone has just a few counts. The CDR3 reads CASSTPVGTRAGGYNEQFF. The CDR3 region has the DNA TGCGCCAGCAGCACACCTGTGGGGACTAGAGCGGGAGGATACAATGAGCAGTTCTTC. The V and J genes are TRBV5-1 and TRBJ2-1; 9 positions agree with TRBD2. Germline V gene lookup returns CDR1 SGHRS and CDR2 YFSETQ. This CDR3 has 19 residues. The V and J ends lost 4 bases and 4 bases, in that order; junction bases with no gene match: 18.

V and J are TRBV6-1 and TRBJ1-2, with D maybe TRBD1 (6 bases). Germline V gene sequence: CDR1 MNHNS, CDR2 SASEGT. The CDR3 has 14 residues. V lost 2 bases to trimming and J lost 3 bases, with 10 bases between them. The CDR3 DNA reads as TGTGCCAGCAGTGAAATGGGGGCGGACTATGGCTACACCTTC. This translates into CASSEMGADYGYTF.

With regard to this clone: Other DNA sequences in this sample translate to the same CDR3. V is TRBV5-1 and J is TRBJ1-2; the D gene is possibly TRBD1 (5 bases). Germline CDR1 and CDR2: SGHRS and YFSETQ. This CDR3 comprises 13 residues. V was pared by 4 bases and J by 5 bases, with 12 bases between. The CDR3 sequence: CASSRTDSYGYTF. CDR3 DNA sequence: TGCGCCAGCAGCCGGACCGACAGTTATGGCTACACCTTC.

The chain uses TRBV28 and TRBJ1-1; 11 positions agree with TRBD1. From germline, CDR1 is MDHEN and CDR2 SYDVKM. The CDR3 extends over 15 amino acids. The V segment lost 4 bases and the J segment 5 bases; nucleotides outside the gene matches: 6. CDR3 bases: TGTGCCAGCAGTTCAACCGGGACAGGGGGGACTGAAGCTTTCTTT. It codes for CASSSTGTGGTEAFF.

This clone was seen a few times. The chain couples TRBV29-1 to TRBJ2-7, with 7 positions matching TRBD1. Trimming removed 6 bases from V and 1 base from J; junction bases left unmatched: 9. Germline V lookup: CDR1 SQVTM, CDR2 ANQGSEA. CDR3 length: 14 amino acids. Written as DNA, the CDR3 is TGCAGCGTGAAAAAGGGGACAGATTCCTACGAGCAGTACTTC. It encodes CSVKKGTDSYEQYF.

The chain employs TRBV5-6 and TRBJ2-2; D gene uncertain. This CDR3 spans 11 amino acids. Germline V CDR1 and CDR2: SGHDT, YYEEEE. V was clipped by 7 bases and J by 1 base, with 2 bases between them. CDR3 coding DNA: TGTGCCAGCCGGAACACCGGGGAGCTGTTTTTT. Translating gives CASRNTGELFF.

The CDR3 here is CASSPVQAPGGNEQFF. The CDR3 DNA sequence: TGTGCCAGCTCACCGGTACAGGCCCCCGGAGGGAATGAGCAGTTCTTC. This chain connects TRBV18 to TRBJ2-1; tentatively, D is TRBD2 (6 bases). Germline assignment: CDR1 KGHSH and CDR2 LQKENI. This CDR3 has 16 amino acids. V was pared by 3 bases and J by 7 bases, with 19 bases between. The variable domain in full, completed from reference TRBV18 and TRBJ2-1, reads NAGVMQNPRHLVRRRGQEARLRCSPMKGHSHVYWYRQLPEEGLKFMVYLQKENIIDESGMPKERFSAEFPKEGPSILRIQQVVRGDSAAYFCASSPVQAPGGNEQFFGPGTRLTVL.

The chain uses TRBV29-1 and TRBJ2-7, with D uncertain. Trimming pared 1 base from V and 6 bases from J, leaving 10 bases between. There are 12 residues in the CDR3. Looked up from germline, CDR1 is SQVTM and CDR2 is ANQGSEA. This CDR3 is CSVEAGSGEQYF. CDR3 DNA sequence: TGCAGCGTTGAAGCCGGGTCGGGCGAGCAGTACTTC.

V and J are TRBV19 and TRBJ1-2, with D possibly TRBD1 on 6 matching bases. This CDR3 has 14 amino acids. Germline V lookup: CDR1 LNHDA, CDR2 SQIVND (reference sequence). V lost 6 bases and J lost 4, with 15 bases in between. This chain's CDR3 is CASRRETGFYGYTF. The CDR3 DNA follows: TGTGCCAGTAGGAGAGAGACAGGTTTCTATGGCTACACCTTC.

V is TRBV20-1 and J is TRBJ1-1, with D tentatively TRBD1 (5 bases). V was trimmed by 6 bases and J by 10 bases, leaving 15 bases between them. The CDR3 has 11 residues. Germline V CDR1 and CDR2: DFQATT, SNEGSKA (reference sequence). CDR3 nucleotide sequence: TGCAGTGCCGGGGGGGATGGAGCAGCTTTCTTT. Translated: CSAGGDGAAFF.

The chain couples TRBV29-1 to TRBJ2-3; D is perhaps TRBD1 (5 bases). CDR3 size: 12 residues. Looked up from germline, CDR1 is SQVTM and CDR2 is ANQGSEA. V lost 8 bases to trimming and J lost 1 base, with 10 bases between them. CDR3 nucleotide sequence: TGCAGCTCTACAGGCCGCACAGATACGCAGTATTTT. It encodes CSSTGRTDTQYF.

In its sample, this clone was seen a few times. The rearrangement uses TRBV28 and TRBJ2-4, with 9 bases that match TRBD2. Per germline, CDR1 MDHEN and CDR2 SYDVKM. This CDR3 contains 17 residues. After removal of 5 bases from V and 1 base from J, the junction contained 9 bases not matched to a gene. CDR3 protein: CASSGSGSGAAKNIQYF. The CDR3 DNA is TGTGCCAGCAGTGGTAGCGGGAGTGGGGCGGCCAAAAACATTCAGTACTTC.

This clone was detected a few times. V and J are TRBV10-3 and TRBJ2-7; D perhaps matches TRBD2 (6 bases). With 7 bases removed from V and 4 bases from J, the gap between germline ends came to 14 bases. CDR1 ENHRY and CDR2 SYGVKD come from the germline V gene. The CDR3 runs 13 residues. The CDR3 nucleotides read TGTGCCATCATACGGGAAGGGACTTACGAGCAGTACTTC. Translating gives CAIIREGTYEQYF.